This TCR beta chain was captured in a study of T cell repertoires in cytomegalovirus infection (dated by TCRdb to about 2019). With respect to the entire study: The HLA type of each donor mattered for the analysis, because public TCR beta signatures pointed to carriage of CMV infection along with the matching HLA type. On the study overall, not on this receptor specifically: In both this cohort and an independent roughly 350-donor cohort, the cumulative frequency of public TCR beta family members distinguished carriers of CMV infection plus the relevant HLA type. The ex vivo response was dominated by HLA-C-restricted CMV-specific TCR beta clonotypes, which also provided the single most frequent clonotype in two of eight donors.

Details on this clonotype: The target of this receptor is not known. Within one base of it there is no much larger clone, and no base qualities were kept.

The sequencer was an Illumina HiSeq 1500. TCRdb took the public reads, trimmed them with fastp at Q25, ran MiXCR for clone calling and kept in-frame beta chains. CDR3 protein sequences are deduplicated, and each keeps its most common genes and DNA. For this sample there are some 180,000 distinct CDR3 sequences; about a tenth appear just once. The ten biggest clones cover approximately 4.2% of the sample. Sequencing was carried out using PBMCs. The receptor was isolated from a human donor in good health (CMV status not recorded). Some clones in this sample may be carry-over from other donors' samples.

The DNA sequence is given as TGTGCCAGCAGGAATACAGGGACCAACACTGAAGCTTTCTTT. Protein translation: CASRNTGTNTEAFF. The chain employs TRBV28 and TRBJ1-1; matching of 6 bases hints at TRBD1 as the D gene. For CDR1 and CDR2, the germline V gene lists MDHEN and SYDVKM. Trimming removed 6 bases from V and 2 bases from J, leaving 13 bases between the germline ends. Its CDR3 holds 14 amino acids, cysteine through phenylalanine. The entry retains the CDR3 DNA only, 42 bases that are in frame from base 1.